The 14 T cell receptor beta chains below all came from one sample that was sequenced in a study of shared clonotypes between healthy human individuals. Produced via immunoSEQ multiplex PCR; TCRdb's table is partial and in-frame only. This sample has about 470,000 clones, with about 85% found just once. The sequencing sample was made of PBMCs. Receptors were obtained from a woman aged 40 to 50 in good health. Some clones in this sample may be carry-over from other donors' samples.

This clone was observed a single time. The rearrangement joins TRBV2 to TRBJ1-4, with 9 bases lining up with TRBD1. The CDR3 extends over 15 amino acids. The V segment lost 7 bases and the J segment 3 bases; nucleotides outside the gene matches: 6. Germline values: CDR1 SNHLY, CDR2 FYNNEI. CDR3 DNA: TGTGCCAGCACGGGACAGGGAGACGCTAATGAAAAACTGTTTTTT. Its translation is CASTGQGDANEKLFF.

The chain employs TRBV4-1 and TRBJ2-5, with TRBD2 matching over 10 bases. With the DNA end fitting TRBJ2-7 better, the J assignment may be wrong. The CDR3 is 18 amino acids. Germline V gene lookup returns CDR1 MGHRA and CDR2 YSYEKL. CDR3 amino acids: CASSPFPSTSGITYEQYF. CDR3 in DNA: TGCGCCAGCAGCCCTTTCCCCTCTACTAGCGGGATAACGTACGAGCAGTACTTC.

CDR3 sequence reads: CAWSRLAGRFNEQFF. The CDR3 DNA reads as TGTGCCTGGAGTCGACTAGCGGGCAGGTTCAATGAGCAGTTCTTC. V is TRBV30 and J is TRBJ2-1; 10 nucleotides match TRBD2. The CDR3 totals 15 residues. Germline loops: CDR1 GTSNPN, CDR2 SVGIG (reference sequence). V trimming: 2 bases; J trimming: 6 bases; junction bases outside the gene matches: 7. The variable domain in full, completed from reference TRBV30 and TRBJ2-1, reads SQTIHQWPATLVQPVGSPLSLECTVEGTSNPNLYWYRQAAGRGLQLLFYSVGIGQISSEVPQNLSASRPQDRQFILSSKKLLLSDSGFYLCAWSRLAGRFNEQFFGPGTRLTVL.

As regards this clone: This CDR3 is also generated by other DNA sequences in the sample. The chain joins TRBV18 to TRBJ2-7; D could derive from TRBD1 or TRBD2 (5 bases each). CDR1 is KGHSH, CDR2 LQKENI, per germline. Trimming removed 3 bases at V and 1 base at J, with 10 bases between. CDR3 length: 14 residues. The DNA for the CDR3 is TGTGCCAGCTCACCGAGAGAGGGGTCCTACGAGCAGTACTTC. Translated, it gives CASSPREGSYEQYF.

This chain joins TRBV30 and TRBJ2-5; TRBD1 is a possible D gene (5 bases). The CDR3 is 13 amino acids. Trimming took off 1 base at V and 7 bases at J, with 13 bases between the two ends. Germline V gene data show CDR1 as GTSNPN and CDR2 as SVGIG (reference sequence). In nucleotides, the CDR3 is TGTGCCTGGAGTGCATCAGGGATGGGGACCCAGTACTTC. Amino acids: CAWSASGMGTQYF.

The V gene is TRBV10-3, the J gene TRBJ2-3; D gene unclear. V gave up 3 bases and J gave up 6 bases, with 4 bases separating them. This CDR3 region has 11 residues. Germline V gives CDR1 ENHRY, CDR2 SYGVKD. CDR3 protein: CAISDGDTQYF. The CDR3 nucleotides are TGTGCCATCAGTGATGGGGATACGCAGTATTTT.

This clone was detected a few times. The chain carries TRBV28 and TRBJ1-2; possibly TRBD1 for D (5 bases). The V and J ends lost 2 bases and 10 bases respectively, with 11 bases between them. CDR1 is MDHEN and CDR2 is SYDVKM in the germline V gene. This CDR3 is 12 amino acids long. The CDR3 region has the DNA TGTGCCAGCAGTTTAGTTGCACAGGACTACACCTTC. Its translation: CASSLVAQDYTF.

The chain uses TRBV18 and TRBJ2-2, with 9 bases that match TRBD2. The CDR3 consists of 16 residues. CDR1 KGHSH and CDR2 LQKENI come from the germline V gene. Trimming took 1 base from V and 2 from J; bases not matched to a gene: 2. CDR3 DNA sequence: TGTGCCAGCTCACCACGACTAGCGGAAAACACCGGGGAGCTGTTTTTT. Encoded protein: CASSPRLAENTGELFF.

The CDR3 DNA reads TGCACCAGCAGCCAAAGGCTCCTTGAGGACAATGAGCAGTTCTTC. Translated, it gives CTSSQRLLEDNEQFF. The chain combines TRBV1 with TRBJ2-1; the D call in the table, TRBD2, was not verified against the DNA. TRBV1 is a pseudogene locus. The CDR3 contains 15 residues.

V is TRBV29-1 and J is TRBJ2-1, with a tentative D call TRBD2 (5 bases). The CDR3 spans 15 residues. Germline V gene lookup returns CDR1 SQVTM and CDR2 ANQGSEA. The V end was cut by 0 bases, the J end by 4 bases, with 13 bases between. The CDR3 bases are TGCAGCGTTGAAGATTATAGGACGGGATACAATGAGCAGTTCTTC. Its protein is CSVEDYRTGYNEQFF.

To note about this clone: A much bigger clone sits one base away, suggesting this may be a read error. CDR3 coding DNA: TGTGCCAGCAGCCCGGGACAGGGGCAAGGGCACGAGCAGTACTTC. This sequence encodes CASSPGQGQGHEQYF. V usage is TRBV5-4 and J usage is TRBJ2-7; 10 nucleotides align to TRBD1. The CDR3 is 15 residues long. The J segment lost 5 bases and the V segment lost 4 bases, leaving 9 bases of the junction unmatched. In germline, CDR1 is SGHNT, CDR2 YYREEE (reference sequence).

The chain recombines TRBV30 with TRBJ2-5; the match to TRBD2 covers 16 bases. The junction had 15 bases not matched to a gene; V was cut back by 1 base and J by 1 base. CDR3 size: 21 residues. Per germline, CDR1 GTSNPN and CDR2 SVGIG (reference sequence). The CDR3 is CAWSEFLGTSGGGPPQETQYF. The CDR3 bases are TGTGCCTGGAGTGAGTTCCTCGGGACTAGCGGGGGGGGGCCCCCCCAAGAGACCCAGTACTTC.

The chain uses TRBV9 and TRBJ2-5; 9 bases match TRBD2. This CDR3 spans 17 amino acids. The germline gives CDR1 SGDLS, CDR2 YYNGEE. Trimming cost V 0 bases and J 5 bases; bases outside gene matches: 11. CDR3 DNA: TGTGCCAGCAGCGTAGGGGCTAGCGGGATAGGTTCGGAGACCCAGTACTTC. Translation: CASSVGASGIGSETQYF.

The V call is TRBV29-1, the J call TRBJ2-2; the match to TRBD1 covers 9 bases. Per germline, CDR1 SQVTM and CDR2 ANQGSEA. V lost 7 bases and J lost 3; bases outside the gene matches: 6. The CDR3 spans 14 residues. DNA of the CDR3: TGCAGCGCAGCGACAGGGGGAGACACCGGGGAGCTGTTTTTT. Residues: CSAATGGDTGELFF.